This entry lists 15 T cell receptor beta chains sequenced from one sample in a study of control samples from healthy donors and cancer patients. TCRdb keeps only in-frame clones here, not all; method: immunoSEQ multiplex PCR. The sample data list some 180,000 clones. The sequencing input was blood. The receptors originated from a woman aged 25 to 45 in good health.

J is TRBJ1-2 and V is TRBV5-6; D gene unclear. Germline V gives CDR1 SGHDT, CDR2 YYEEEE. Deletions cut 1 base from V and 8 bases from J, with 12 bases between. CDR3 length equals 13 residues. CDR3 sequence (DNA): TGTGCCAGCAGCTTGCAAGGATCTTTAGGCTACACCTTC. This gives the protein CASSLQGSLGYTF.

The genes are TRBV5-1 and TRBJ1-2; TRBD1 matches at 10 bases. The germline CDR1 and CDR2 sequences are SGHRS and YFSETQ. The CDR3 has 14 residues. Trimming cost V 7 bases and J 4 bases; bases outside gene matches: 7. CDR3 DNA: TGCGCCAGCGGTATGGACAGGGGGGCCTATGGCTACACCTTC. Translating it yields CASGMDRGAYGYTF.

The chain recombines TRBV4-1 with TRBJ2-1; TRBD2 might be the D (6 bases). V lost 1 base, J lost 6 bases, and 10 bases lay in between. The CDR3 runs to 14 residues. In germline, CDR1 is MGHRA, CDR2 YSYEKL. CDR3 sequence reads: CASSQGPAGNEQFF. For the CDR3, the DNA is TGCGCCAGCAGCCAAGGTCCAGCGGGCAATGAGCAGTTCTTC.

V is TRBV5-6 and J is TRBJ1-2; D is perhaps TRBD1 (5 bases). V shed 0 bases and J shed 2 bases, with 11 bases lying between them. Germline V gene data show CDR1 as SGHDT and CDR2 as YYEEEE. The CDR3 runs 15 residues. The CDR3 DNA reads TGTGCCAGCAGCTTGGCTGCAGGGTGGAACTATGGCTACACCTTC. This codes for CASSLAAGWNYGYTF. The full variable domain, in which reference TRBV5-6 and TRBJ1-2 provide the parts outside the CDR3, is DAGVTQSPTHLIKTRGQQVTLRCSPKSGHDTVSWYQQALGQGPQFIFQYYEEEERQRGNFPDRFSGHQFPNYSSELNVNALLLGDSALYLCASSLAAGWNYGYTFGSGTRLTVV.

This rearrangement joins TRBV5-1 to TRBJ2-7; D possibly corresponds to TRBD2 (6 bases). The germline V gene has CDR1 SGHRS and CDR2 YFSETQ. The length of the CDR3 is 15 residues. The V end was cut by 0 bases, the J end by 2 bases, with 12 bases between. DNA of the CDR3: TGCGCCAGCAGCTTGGGACGGGGGAATGCCTACGAGCAGTACTTC. This gives the protein CASSLGRGNAYEQYF.

The J gene is TRBJ2-2, the V gene TRBV10-3; D gene uncertain. CDR1 and CDR2 from the germline V gene are ENHRY and SYGVKD. The CDR3 consists of 14 residues. V was pared by 4 bases and J by 7 bases, with 13 bases between. The CDR3 reads CAISVERLGGELFF. The CDR3 DNA is TGTGCCATCAGTGTCGAAAGGTTGGGCGGGGAGCTGTTTTTT.

This sequence joins TRBV19 and TRBJ1-2; D gene unclear. CDR1 and CDR2 from the germline V gene are LNHDA and SQIVND (reference sequence). The CDR3 is 15 amino acids. The V end was cut by 0 bases, the J end by 7 bases, with 15 bases between. The CDR3 protein is CASSIDVTVGRGYTF. The DNA of the CDR3 is TGTGCCAGTAGTATAGATGTCACAGTTGGACGTGGCTACACCTTC.

A word on this clone: Other DNA sequences in this sample translate to the same CDR3. This chain links TRBV7-9 with TRBJ1-1; no definite D call. The V end lost 1 base, the J end lost 5 bases, and 11 bases lay between the germline ends. The CDR3 has 14 amino acids. The germline gives CDR1 SEHNR, CDR2 FQNEAQ (reference sequence). The CDR3 loop reads CASSLGGGGTEAFF. Written as DNA, the CDR3 is TGTGCCAGCAGCTTAGGGGGAGGTGGGACTGAAGCTTTCTTT.

The genes are TRBV27 and TRBJ1-6; TRBD1 might be the D (5 bases). Trimming stripped 2 bases from V and 14 bases from J, with 16 bases between. Germline lookup yields CDR1 MNHEY and CDR2 SMNVEV (reference sequence). The length of the CDR3 is 14 residues. The CDR3 loop is CASSLLGKRGTLHF. The CDR3 nucleotides are TGTGCCAGCAGTTTACTAGGAAAAAGGGGAACCCTCCACTTT.

The chain links TRBV4-1 to TRBJ1-2; D is unclear. This CDR3 region has 15 residues. The V and J ends lost 0 bases and 4 bases respectively, with 12 bases between them. Germline CDR1 MGHRA, CDR2 YSYEKL. The CDR3 nucleotides are TGCGCCAGCAGCCAAGAGTCAGGAGTCAGCTATGGCTACACCTTC. This translates into CASSQESGVSYGYTF.

The genes are TRBV5-6 and TRBJ1-2, with a tentative D call TRBD1 (5 bases). V lost 0 bases and J lost 6, with 12 bases in between. The CDR3 runs 14 residues. In germline, CDR1 is SGHDT, CDR2 YYEEEE. The CDR3 is CASSLAWGGDGYTF. In DNA, the CDR3 is TGTGCCAGCAGCTTGGCCTGGGGGGGAGATGGCTACACCTTC.

This rearrangement joins TRBV24-1 to TRBJ1-4, with TRBD1 identical over 7 bases. CDR3 length: 12 residues. Germline V gene data show CDR1 as KGHDR and CDR2 as SFDVKD. V lost 7 bases to trimming and J lost 5 bases; unmatched junction nucleotides: 0. Written as DNA, the CDR3 is TGTGCCACCAGGGGACAGAATGAAAAACTGTTTTTT. This sequence encodes CATRGQNEKLFF.

With respect to this clone: The germline gene is not matched at one end of the junction; a read error may be the cause. The chain carries TRBV19 and TRBJ1-5; D perhaps matches TRBD1 (6 bases). The germline CDR1 and CDR2 sequences are LNHDA and SQIVND (reference sequence). This CDR3 region has 14 residues. The chain's CDR3 is CASIWGPCYREEGF. The CDR3 coding sequence is TGTGCCAGTATTTGGGGGCCTTGCTACAGGGAGGAGGGTTTT.

This sequence joins TRBV28 and TRBJ2-5; 7 nucleotides agree with TRBD2. The CDR3 is made up of 13 amino acids. V lost 4 bases, J lost 5 bases, and 4 bases stayed unmatched. Germline CDR1 MDHEN, CDR2 SYDVKM. CDR3 loop: CASSWGGYETQYF. CDR3 in DNA: TGTGCCAGCAGTTGGGGAGGGTATGAGACCCAGTACTTC.

The J gene is TRBJ1-5, the V gene TRBV11-2, with D hard to call. The CDR3 loop spans 14 amino acids. The ends were cut back, 5 bases at V and 8 bases at J, with 16 bases in the middle. Germline V gene lookup returns CDR1 SGHAT and CDR2 FQNNGV. CDR3 sequence: CASSPNRGLKPQHF. The DNA for the CDR3 is TGTGCCAGCAGCCCTAACAGAGGGCTTAAGCCCCAGCATTTT.